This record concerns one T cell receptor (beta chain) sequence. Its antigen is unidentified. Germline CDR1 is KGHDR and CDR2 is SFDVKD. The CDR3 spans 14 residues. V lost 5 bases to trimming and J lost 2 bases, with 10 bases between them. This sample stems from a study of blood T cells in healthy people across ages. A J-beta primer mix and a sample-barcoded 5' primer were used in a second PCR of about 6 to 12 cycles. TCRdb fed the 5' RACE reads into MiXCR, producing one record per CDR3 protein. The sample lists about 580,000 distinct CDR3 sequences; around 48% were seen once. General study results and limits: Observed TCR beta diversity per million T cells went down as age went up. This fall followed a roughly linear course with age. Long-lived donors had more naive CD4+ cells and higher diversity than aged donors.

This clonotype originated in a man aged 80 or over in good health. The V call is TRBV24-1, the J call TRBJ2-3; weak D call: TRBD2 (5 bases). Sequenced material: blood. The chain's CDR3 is CATSGSGITDTQYF. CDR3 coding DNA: TGTGCCACCAGTGGATCGGGGATCACAGATACGCAGTATTTT.